The 28 T cell receptor beta chains below all came from one sample that was sequenced in a study of Ad26.COV2.S vaccination and SARS-CoV-2 variants. Here immunoSEQ multiplex PCR was the method, and the copy in TCRdb shows in-frame clones only, minus some. Among around 320,000 clones listed, around 84% were seen once. This sample's treatment: some 20 received Ad26.COV2.S at low or high dose, single or two shots; roughly five received placebo; per-sample allocation not given. Day 63 following the first vaccine or placebo injection was when the samples were taken. Sample: peripheral blood, taken in a trial of Ad26.COV2.S vaccine versus placebo. These receptor sequences come from a person between 18 and 65 years old who received the Ad26.COV2.S COVID-19 vaccine or a placebo.

The chain employs TRBV18 and TRBJ1-5, with D tentatively TRBD1 (6 bases). Deletions cut 3 bases from V and 5 bases from J, with 11 bases between. The CDR3 contains 14 residues. From germline, CDR1 is KGHSH and CDR2 LQKENI. The CDR3: CASSPRDIDQPQHF. The CDR3 DNA follows: TGTGCCAGCTCACCCCGGGACATAGATCAGCCCCAGCATTTT.

The chain recombines TRBV18 with TRBJ1-1; D remains ambiguous. V dropped 6 bases and J dropped 6 bases, with 17 bases sitting between them. The CDR3 has 14 amino acids. The germline CDR1 and CDR2 sequences are KGHSH and LQKENI. CDR3 amino acids: CASSELSKTAEAFF. CDR3 nucleotides: TGTGCCAGCTCCGAACTCAGTAAAACCGCTGAAGCTTTCTTT.

J is TRBJ1-3 and V is TRBV4-2, with a possible D match to TRBD1 (5 bases). V shed 0 bases and J shed 4 bases, with 13 bases lying between them. CDR1 is LGHNA and CDR2 is YNFKEQ in the germline V gene. This CDR3 comprises 16 residues. The CDR3: CASSQDGGEPGNTIYF. The CDR3 region has the DNA TGTGCCAGCAGCCAAGATGGGGGGGAACCCGGAAACACCATATATTTT.

This chain joins TRBV5-4 and TRBJ2-5; the match to TRBD1 covers 9 bases. The germline gives CDR1 SGHNT, CDR2 YYREEE (reference sequence). This CDR3 is 14 amino acids long. The junction had 2 bases not matched to a gene; V was cut back by 0 bases and J by 5 bases. The CDR3 region is CASSLVGQGETQYF. The CDR3 nucleotides read TGTGCCAGCAGCTTGGTAGGACAGGGGGAGACCCAGTACTTC.

This chain connects TRBV6-6 to TRBJ2-6; no clear D. CDR3 length: 15 amino acids. Trimming stripped 0 bases from V and 0 bases from J, with 3 bases between. CDR1 is MNHNY, CDR2 SVGAGI, per germline (reference sequence). CDR3 sequence reads: CASSYSPSGANVLTF. DNA for the CDR3: TGTGCCAGCAGTTACTCGCCCTCTGGGGCCAACGTCCTGACTTTC.

This chain connects TRBV7-9 to TRBJ2-1; 10 bases line up with TRBD2. Germline V gene data show CDR1 as SEHNR and CDR2 as FQNEAQ (reference sequence). V shed 2 bases, J shed 8 bases, and the junction held 9 bases outside the gene matches. The CDR3 extends over 16 amino acids. This CDR3 is CASSLRLSGGADEQFF. In DNA form, the CDR3 reads TGTGCCAGCAGCTTAAGATTGAGCGGGGGGGCGGATGAGCAGTTCTTC.

This chain connects TRBV19 to TRBJ1-4, with 11 bases lining up with TRBD1. Looked up from germline, CDR1 is LNHDA and CDR2 is SQIVND (reference sequence). This CDR3 contains 17 residues. V lost 7 bases, J lost 5 bases, and 12 bases stayed unmatched. CDR3 residues: CASTLGQGANGNEKLFF. The CDR3 nucleotides are TGTGCCAGTACCCTCGGACAGGGGGCAAACGGGAATGAAAAACTGTTTTTT.

This clone was observed a handful of times. The chain combines TRBV25-1 with TRBJ1-4, with D uncertain. The CDR3 is made up of 13 amino acids. The ends were cut back, 5 bases at V and 6 bases at J, with 10 bases in the middle. The germline gives CDR1 MGHDK, CDR2 SYGVNS. In nucleotides, the CDR3 is TGTGCCAGCAGTATGTTTAGGGATGAAAAACTGTTTTTT. It is translated as CASSMFRDEKLFF.

The chain is built from TRBV3-1 (or the pseudogene TRBV3-2) and TRBJ1-6; D is unclear. The CDR3 has 13 amino acids. Germline CDR1 reads LGHDT; CDR2 reads YNNKEL (reference sequence). Deletions cut 0 bases from V and 7 bases from J, with 4 bases between. The CDR3 region is CASSQELNSPLHF. The CDR3 DNA sequence: TGTGCCAGCAGCCAAGAATTGAATTCACCCCTCCACTTT.

The V and J genes are TRBV7-2 and TRBJ2-7; no clear D. V lost 2 bases and J lost 0, with 5 bases in between. This CDR3 comprises 13 residues. Germline V lookup: CDR1 SGHTA, CDR2 FQGNSA. CDR3 sequence: CASSLSNSYEQYF. In DNA form, the CDR3 reads TGTGCCAGCAGCTTATCCAACTCCTACGAGCAGTACTTC.

The chain has TRBV6-5 and TRBJ1-1; 8 bases map to TRBD1. Per the germline V gene, CDR1 is MNHEY and CDR2 is SVGAGI. CDR3 length: 15 residues. V trimming: 4 bases; J trimming: 8 bases; junction bases outside the gene matches: 12. This CDR3 is CASSFIGGTGLEAFF. CDR3 coding DNA: TGTGCCAGCAGTTTCATTGGGGGGACAGGCCTGGAAGCTTTCTTT.

V gene TRBV7-2 combines with J gene TRBJ1-1; 7 positions match TRBD1. Germline V gene sequence: CDR1 SGHTA, CDR2 FQGNSA. The CDR3 spans 15 residues. V was pared by 0 bases and J by 4 bases, with 5 bases of the junction left unmatched. DNA of the CDR3: TGTGCCAGCAGCTTAGCTAGGGGGCCGGGCACTGAAGCTTTCTTT. Translating gives CASSLARGPGTEAFF.

The J gene is TRBJ1-1, the V gene TRBV19; D unclear. Germline CDR1 and CDR2: LNHDA and SQIVND (reference sequence). V lost 9 bases to trimming and J lost 3 bases, with 14 bases between them. The CDR3 runs 13 residues. In DNA, the CDR3 is TGTGCCAGCAAAGTGGGTGGGGACACTGAAGCTTTCTTT. Translating it yields CASKVGGDTEAFF.

The rearrangement links TRBV18 to TRBJ2-7, with 9 bases fitting TRBD1. CDR3 size: 15 residues. CDR1 is KGHSH and CDR2 is LQKENI in the germline V gene. V lost 4 bases, J lost 3 bases, and 7 bases stayed unmatched. CDR3 residues: CASSLGQGHIYEQYF. DNA of the CDR3: TGTGCCAGCTCACTTGGACAGGGGCACATCTACGAGCAGTACTTC.

This sequence joins TRBV7-6 and TRBJ2-7, with D unresolved. CDR3 length equals 11 residues. Germline CDR1 and CDR2: SGHVS and FNYEAQ. The V and J ends lost 5 bases and 0 bases respectively, with 2 bases between them. The CDR3: CASSASYEQYF. In DNA form, the CDR3 reads TGTGCCAGCAGCGCCTCCTACGAGCAGTACTTC.

The V gene is TRBV11-2, the J gene TRBJ1-3, with D maybe TRBD1 (6 bases). Germline CDR1 SGHAT, CDR2 FQNNGV. The CDR3 is made up of 18 amino acids. V dropped 0 bases and J dropped 0 bases, with 15 bases sitting between them. For the CDR3, the DNA is TGTGCCAGCAGCTTAGAGGTAGAGACAGGCCTCTCTGGAAACACCATATATTTT. Encoded protein: CASSLEVETGLSGNTIYF.

The chain links TRBV12-3 or TRBV12-4 to TRBJ2-7, with 7 bases that match TRBD1. V shed 5 bases and J 10 bases; nucleotides not matched to a gene: 8. This CDR3 is 12 amino acids long. The CDR3 sequence: CASSQGTAEQYF. Written as DNA, the CDR3 is TGTGCCAGCAGTCAGGGGACAGCCGAACAGTACTTC.

This sequence joins TRBV10-3 and TRBJ2-7; D not resolved. Per the germline V gene, CDR1 is ENHRY and CDR2 is SYGVKD. The V end lost 1 base, the J end lost 2 bases, and 6 bases lay between the germline ends. The CDR3 runs to 13 residues. The CDR3 reads CAISEFPPYEQYF. CDR3 DNA: TGTGCCATCAGTGAGTTCCCGCCCTACGAGCAGTACTTC.

The chain is built from TRBV30 and TRBJ2-5, with 15 bases identical to TRBD2. The V and J ends lost 2 bases and 2 bases, in that order; junction bases with no gene match: 3. Germline assignment: CDR1 GTSNPN and CDR2 SVGIG (reference sequence). CDR3 size: 16 residues. The CDR3 loop reads CAWSSGLAGGQETQYF. For the CDR3, the DNA is TGTGCCTGGAGTAGTGGACTAGCGGGGGGGCAAGAGACCCAGTACTTC. The variable domain in full, completed from reference TRBV30 and TRBJ2-5, reads SQTIHQWPATLVQPVGSPLSLECTVEGTSNPNLYWYRQAAGRGLQLLFYSVGIGQISSEVPQNLSASRPQDRQFILSSKKLLLSDSGFYLCAWSSGLAGGQETQYFGPGTRLLVL.

The gene calls are TRBV7-2 and TRBJ2-5; TRBD1 aligns across 7 bases. The CDR3 is 16 residues long. Germline V gene data show CDR1 as SGHTA and CDR2 as FQGNSA. V lost 5 bases, J lost 5 bases, and 14 bases stayed unmatched. DNA of the CDR3: TGTGCCAGCAGCCTTGGACAGGCGACGGCCTTGGAGACCCAGTACTTC. As protein: CASSLGQATALETQYF.

The CDR3 here is CASSQYGGEETQYF. As DNA, the CDR3 is TGTGCCAGCAGCCAATACGGGGGGGAAGAGACCCAGTACTTC. V gene TRBV3-1 (or the pseudogene TRBV3-2) combines with J gene TRBJ2-5; 8 bases fit TRBD2. CDR3 size: 14 residues. The V segment lost 2 bases and the J segment 3 bases; nucleotides outside the gene matches: 2. Germline assignment: CDR1 LGHDT and CDR2 YNNKEL (reference sequence).

The chain links TRBV15 to TRBJ2-3; 10 nucleotides align to TRBD2. The CDR3 contains 17 residues. In germline, CDR1 is LNHNV, CDR2 YYDKDF (reference sequence). Germline trimming cut 0 bases from V and 4 bases from J; bases unmatched to any gene: 7. The CDR3 here is CATSRDLASGGADTQYF. DNA for the CDR3: TGTGCCACCAGCAGAGATCTGGCTAGCGGGGGTGCAGATACGCAGTATTTT.

The CDR3, as DNA: TGTGCCAGCAGCCAAGCCCCAAGGGGAACCCAGCATTTT. It translates to CASSQAPRGTQHF. The chain has TRBV4-2 and TRBJ1-5; D is possibly TRBD1 (5 bases). The CDR3 is made up of 13 amino acids. Looked up from germline, CDR1 is LGHNA and CDR2 is YNFKEQ. V lost 1 base to trimming and J lost 11 bases, with 12 bases between them.

The rearrangement links TRBV30 to TRBJ2-1; 8 bases are a match to TRBD2. The germline V gene encodes CDR1 GTSNPN and CDR2 SVGIG (reference sequence). The CDR3 is made up of 15 amino acids. With 1 base clipped from V and 9 bases from J, the junction kept 11 bases outside the gene matches. The CDR3 sequence: CAWSAGGGSGGEQFF. For the CDR3, the DNA is TGTGCCTGGAGTGCGGGAGGGGGGTCGGGCGGTGAGCAGTTCTTC.

This clone was observed once. The V and J genes are TRBV7-2 and TRBJ2-5, with TRBD1 as a possible D gene (6 bases). CDR3 length: 14 amino acids. The germline gives CDR1 SGHTA, CDR2 FQGNSA. Trimming shortened V by 4 bases and J by 2 bases, and 11 bases separated the two germline ends. CDR3 protein: CASSSRGRQETQYF. As DNA, the CDR3 is TGTGCCAGCAGCTCCAGGGGAAGGCAAGAGACCCAGTACTTC.

As regards this clone: An end of the junction does not agree with germline; a read error may underlie this. This chain joins TRBV29-1 and TRBJ1-2, with D perhaps matching TRBD1 (5 bases). CDR3 length equals 9 residues. Germline V lookup: CDR1 SQVTM, CDR2 ANQGSEA. The CDR3, as DNA: TGCAGCGTTGTGTCGGGACCAAGTTTC. Translated, it gives CSVVSGPSF.

The rearrangement uses TRBV6-1 and TRBJ1-5, with TRBD1 matching over 7 bases. This CDR3 region has 18 residues. Losses at the gene ends were 4 bases for V and 0 bases for J; bases not matched to a gene: 12. CDR1 is MNHNS, CDR2 SASEGT, per germline. CDR3 sequence: CASSGQGVAVYSNQPQHF. The CDR3, as DNA: TGTGCCAGCAGTGGGCAGGGGGTTGCAGTTTATAGCAATCAGCCCCAGCATTTT.

The chain has TRBV6-4 and TRBJ2-3, with TRBD2 matching 12 bases. The CDR3 has 16 residues. J was trimmed by 4 bases and V by 5 bases; bases with no gene match: 7. Germline V lookup: CDR1 MRHNA, CDR2 SNTAGT. The CDR3 coding sequence is TGTGCCAGCAGTAATATTCTAGCGGGGGGGCCAGATACGCAGTATTTT. Amino acid sequence: CASSNILAGGPDTQYF.